One and the same sample provided the 4 T cell receptor beta chains below, sequenced in a study of preoperative IRX-2 immunotherapy in early breast cancer. The table came from immunoSEQ multiplex PCR; TCRdb's copy has only in-frame clones and leaves some out. The data hold 30,000 or so clones, with roughly four fifths observed a single time. Regarding treatment: preoperative locoregional IRX-2 cytokine immunotherapy. The input for sequencing was lymph node tissue, taken from a patient treated with IRX-2 immunotherapy. The receptors stem from a human donor with breast cancer.

This chain uses TRBV5-1 with TRBJ2-7; TRBD2 aligns across 9 bases. The CDR3 sequence is 16 residues long. With V trimmed by 3 bases and J by 4 bases, 11 bases remained unmatched. Germline V gives CDR1 SGHRS, CDR2 YFSETQ. This CDR3 reads CASSSGGAGGPYEQYF. The CDR3, as DNA: TGCGCCAGCAGCTCCGGGGGAGCGGGGGGCCCTTACGAGCAGTACTTC. Full variable domain (remainder filled in from reference TRBV5-1 and TRBJ2-7): KAGVTQTPRYLIKTRGQQVTLSCSPISGHRSVSWYQQTPGQGLQFLFEYFSETQRNKGNFPGRFSGRQFSNSRSEMNVSTLELGDSALYLCASSSGGAGGPYEQYFGPGTRLTVT.

This clone was observed once. The chain uses TRBV18 and TRBJ2-7; tentatively, D is TRBD2 (6 bases). The V gene lost 8 bases and the J gene lost 4 bases, with 18 bases spanning the gap. Germline V gives CDR1 KGHSH, CDR2 LQKENI. The CDR3 totals 14 residues. The CDR3 sequence is CASTTPGTLYEQYF. CDR3 bases: TGTGCCAGCACCACCCCCGGGACTCTTTACGAGCAGTACTTC.

The rearrangement joins TRBV18 to TRBJ2-7; tentatively, D is TRBD1 or TRBD2 (5 bases each). V lost 3 bases, J lost 3 bases, and 9 bases lay in between. There are 13 residues in the CDR3. Germline V CDR1 and CDR2: KGHSH, LQKENI. CDR3 bases: TGTGCCAGCTCACCTCGGGACCGCTACGAGCAGTACTTC. The encoded protein is CASSPRDRYEQYF.

The V and J genes are TRBV19 and TRBJ1-2; D is uncertain. The CDR3 consists of 13 residues. Trimming pared 5 bases from V and 7 bases from J, leaving 14 bases between. CDR1 is LNHDA, CDR2 SQIVND, per germline (reference sequence). The CDR3 loop is CASSPRLGLGYTF. The CDR3 DNA is TGTGCCAGTAGTCCCCGTCTTGGGCTTGGCTACACCTTC. Filled out from reference TRBV19 and TRBJ1-2, the complete variable domain reads DGGITQSPKYLFRKEGQNVTLSCEQNLNHDAMYWYRQDPGQGLRLIYYSQIVNDFQKGDIAEGYSVSREKKESFPLTVTSAQKNPTAFYLCASSPRLGLGYTFGSGTRLTVV.